This T cell receptor (beta chain) was recorded in a study of PD-1 blockade in classical Hodgkin lymphoma (dated by TCRdb to the early 2020s). About the full investigation: Nivolumab dosing was 3 mg/kg intravenously every 2 weeks, continuing until either disease progression or unacceptable toxicity. A peripheral blood immune signature of response to PD-1 blockade in classical Hodgkin lymphoma was defined using TCR beta sequencing and CyTOF. What the study reported, not specific to this receptor: Diversity was lower in patients who began nivolumab less than 1 year after ASCT, so these patients were left out of later analyses to avoid confounding by immune reconstitution. Among trial patients, those achieving complete response had baseline diversity similar to that of newly diagnosed patients, while diversity was significantly lower in partial responders and progressors. Baseline TCR diversity was reported to be lower in newly diagnosed patients than in healthy donors, and even lower in relapsed/refractory patients. The study was limited to a single clinical trial cohort, and causes of repertoire differences, possibly disease activity or prior therapy, remained undefined. A significant rise by C4D1 was seen in CD4+ but not CD8+ TCR diversity (p=0.0027 vs p=0.16), with the rise being most apparent in complete responders (p=0.02).

The sample's time point label is to be understood as: cycle 1 day 1 (C1D1), immediately before nivolumab initiation. Every trial patient had relapsed following autologous stem cell transplantation, and prior brentuximab vedotin exposure was what differed among cohorts A, B and C. The trial cohort comprised 60 or so patients with relapsed/refractory classical Hodgkin lymphoma whose best overall responses were complete response, partial response or progressive disease. Single-agent nivolumab was administered to trial patients in the multi-cohort phase II CheckMate 205 trial. An independent review committee assessed best overall response by applying the 2007 International Working Group response criteria. Trial PBMCs were obtained immediately prior to nivolumab initiation (C1D1) and on therapy at cycle 2 day 1 and cycle 4 day 1. Peripheral blood was collected in 8 mL Vacutainer Cell Preparation Tubes, from which PBMCs were isolated by centrifugation and then cryopreserved.

Genomic DNA was isolated using the Qiagen DNeasy kit from unsorted PBMCs as well as from negatively selected CD4+ and CD8+ fractions. Amplification of TCR beta CDR3 regions was done by immunoSEQ multiplex PCR with primers that anneal to V and J segments. A synthetic immune receptor repertoire was used to minimize amplification bias, and remaining bias was computationally removed after sequencing. On the study's bioinformatics: Custom Python scripts were used to quantify repertoire diversity as the Shannon entropy index. Unsorted, CD4+ and CD8+ repertoires were analyzed separately, except for combined analyses in which CD4+ and CD8+ sequences were merged in silico. A clone counted as expanded when the clone's frequency after treatment rose at least 2-fold relative to C1D1, and clones undetected at baseline were given a pseudocount of 0.5. Singleton clones were defined as clones with 0 or 1 copy at C1D1, and non-singleton clones were defined as clones with 2 or more copies. By matching protein sequences in sorted samples from the same patient, clones expanded in unsorted samples were annotated as CD4+, CD8+ or unknown. Wilcoxon tests were applied to paired samples to test diversity changes from C1D1 to C4D1. What TCRdb holds here is the immuneACCESS table cut down to in-frame rearrangements. Part of the clones is not present; checked against another copy, under half of the missing clones reflect an unresolved V gene, and the others are unexplained. Clone size and the V and J calls come from that table; the DNA yielded D and trimming. This sample gives 70,000 to 85,000 clones in total; roughly 91% of them show up just once. The ten largest clones take up more than 6.5% of the sample.

In the germline V gene, CDR1 corresponds to MGHRA and CDR2 to YSYEKL. The junction shows trimming of 0 bases on V and 3 bases on J, and the gene matches do not reach 7 bases of it. Counted from cysteine to phenylalanine, this CDR3 has 16 amino acids. The retained sequence is limited to the CDR3, 48 bases, with the frame set at the first base. This clone showed up just a few times. The antigen it binds to is not known. There are no base qualities to consult, and no much larger clone falls within one base. The V and J segments used are TRBV4-1 and TRBJ2-7, and 8 bases in between align with TRBD1. Sequenced here: peripheral blood mononuclear cells (PBMCs), sampled at baseline. This sequence originates from a human donor with classical Hodgkin lymphoma. The DNA reads as follows: TGCGCCAGCAGCCAAGACTCCAGGGGGCGCATCTACGAGCAGTACTTC. It specifies CASSQDSRGRIYEQYF.